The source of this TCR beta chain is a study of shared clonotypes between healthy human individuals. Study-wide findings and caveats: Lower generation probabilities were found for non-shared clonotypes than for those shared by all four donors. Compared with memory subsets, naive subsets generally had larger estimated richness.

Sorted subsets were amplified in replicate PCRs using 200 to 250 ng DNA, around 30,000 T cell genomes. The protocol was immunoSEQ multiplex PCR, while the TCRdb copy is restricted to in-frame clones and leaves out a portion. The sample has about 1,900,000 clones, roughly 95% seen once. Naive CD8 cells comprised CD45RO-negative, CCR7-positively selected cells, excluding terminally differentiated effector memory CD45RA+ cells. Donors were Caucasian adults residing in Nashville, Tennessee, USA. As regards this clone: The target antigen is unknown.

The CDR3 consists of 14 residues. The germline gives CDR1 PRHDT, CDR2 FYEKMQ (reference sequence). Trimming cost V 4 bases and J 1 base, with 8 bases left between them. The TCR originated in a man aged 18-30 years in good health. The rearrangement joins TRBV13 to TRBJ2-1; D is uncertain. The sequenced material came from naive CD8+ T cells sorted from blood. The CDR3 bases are TGTGCCAGCAGCTCCGGAGCTTCCTACAATGAGCAGTTCTTC. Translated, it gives CASSSGASYNEQFF.